These 6 T cell receptor beta chains came from one sample sequenced in a study of Graves' ophthalmopathy and Graves' hyperthyroidism. Amplification targeted the TCR beta CDR3 regions, with RNA transcripts as the source material. Amplification began with first-round RT-PCR using HTBI primers, then second-round multiplex PCR was performed. A single record per CDR3 protein comes from TCRdb applying MiXCR to the multiplex PCR reads. The sample contains some 400,000 distinct CDR3 sequences, approximately 16% of which appear only once. The sample taken for sequencing was peripheral blood. These receptors were collected from a young woman with Graves' ophthalmopathy.

This clonotype came up many times. The J gene is TRBJ2-7, the V gene TRBV11-2, with 7 positions matching TRBD1. CDR1 and CDR2 (germline): SGHAT, FQNNGV. Trimming removed 4 bases from V and 4 bases from J; junction bases left unmatched: 10. CDR3 length: 15 amino acids. CDR3 sequence: CASSSTDRETYEQYF. CDR3 coding DNA: TGTGCCAGCAGCTCAACAGACAGGGAAACGTACGAGCAGTACTTC. Full variable domain (missing parts from reference TRBV11-2 and TRBJ2-7): EAGVAQSPRYKIIEKRQSVAFWCNPISGHATLYWYQQILGQGPKLLIQFQNNGVVDDSQLPKDRFSAERLKGVDSTLKIQPAKLEDSAVYLCASSSTDRETYEQYFGPGTRLTVT.

This clonotype showed up just once. This sequence joins TRBV6-2 or TRBV6-3 and TRBJ2-2; 11 nucleotides match TRBD1. Per germline, CDR1 MNHEY and CDR2 SVGEGT. The CDR3 consists of 18 residues. The ends lost 0 bases at V and 5 bases at J; junction bases unmatched: 8. The DNA for the CDR3 is TGTGCCAGCAGTTACTCAGGGACAGGGGGTCCTACTACCGGGGAGCTGTTTTTT. Residues: CASSYSGTGGPTTGELFF.

In its sample, this clonotype was seen many times. The chain carries TRBV27 and TRBJ2-7; 13 nucleotides match TRBD2. Per germline, CDR1 MNHEY and CDR2 SMNVEV (reference sequence). The CDR3 is made up of 18 amino acids. The V and J ends lost 5 bases and 2 bases, in that order; junction bases with no gene match: 12. CDR3 amino acids: CASSLGTSGKALAYEQYF. The CDR3 coding sequence is TGTGCCAGCAGTCTCGGGACTAGCGGGAAGGCTTTGGCCTACGAGCAGTACTTC.

The CDR3 bases are TGTGCCACCAGCAGAGATCTTTCTGGGGGCGCGAACACTGAAGCTTTCTTT. It specifies CATSRDLSGGANTEAFF. The rearrangement links TRBV15 to TRBJ1-1; weak D call: TRBD1 (6 bases). Trimming took 0 bases from V and 1 from J, leaving 15 bases between them. Per germline, CDR1 LNHNV and CDR2 YYDKDF (reference sequence). This CDR3 comprises 17 residues. Variable domain in full (rest from reference TRBV15 and TRBJ1-1): DAMVIQNPRYQVTQFGKPVTLSCSQTLNHNVMYWYQQKSSQAPKLLFHYYDKDFNNEADTPDNFQSRRPNTSFCFLDIRSPGLGDTAMYLCATSRDLSGGANTEAFFGQGTRLTVV.

This clonotype was recorded many times. The gene calls are TRBV19 and TRBJ1-1, with a tentative D call TRBD1 (5 bases). The CDR3 totals 14 residues. Trimming left V 6 bases short and J 0 bases short, with 11 bases between. Per germline, CDR1 LNHDA and CDR2 SQIVND (reference sequence). For the CDR3, the DNA is TGTGCCAGTAGGAAGGGGATTATGAACACTGAAGCTTTCTTT. Its protein is CASRKGIMNTEAFF.

At least ten counts were recorded for this clonotype. J is TRBJ2-7 and V is TRBV28; D may be TRBD1 or TRBD2 (5 bases each). V dropped 4 bases and J dropped 5 bases, with 21 bases sitting between them. Germline V gene lookup returns CDR1 MDHEN and CDR2 SYDVKM. The CDR3 totals 16 residues. CDR3 loop: CASSSPGAGSVDEQYF. Here the CDR3 DNA reads TGTGCCAGCAGTTCGCCTGGGGCAGGGAGTGTAGACGAGCAGTACTTC.